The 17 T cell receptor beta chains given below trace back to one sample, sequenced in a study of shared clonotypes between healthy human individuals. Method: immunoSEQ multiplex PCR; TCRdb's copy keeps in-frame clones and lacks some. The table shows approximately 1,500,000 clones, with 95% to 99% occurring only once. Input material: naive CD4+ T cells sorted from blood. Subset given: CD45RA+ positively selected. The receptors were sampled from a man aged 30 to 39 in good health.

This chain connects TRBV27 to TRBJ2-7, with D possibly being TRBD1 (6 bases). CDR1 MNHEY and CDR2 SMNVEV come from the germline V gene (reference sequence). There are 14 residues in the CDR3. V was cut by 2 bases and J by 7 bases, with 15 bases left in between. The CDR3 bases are TGTGCCAGCAGTTTAGAGGCAGGGGTGGGGGAGCAGTACTTC. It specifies CASSLEAGVGEQYF.

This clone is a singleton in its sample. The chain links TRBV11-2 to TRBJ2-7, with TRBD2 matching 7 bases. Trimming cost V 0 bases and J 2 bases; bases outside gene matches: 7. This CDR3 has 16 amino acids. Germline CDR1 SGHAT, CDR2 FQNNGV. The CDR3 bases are TGTGCCAGCAGCTTAGAGGGCGGGAGTTTTACCTACGAGCAGTACTTC. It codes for CASSLEGGSFTYEQYF.

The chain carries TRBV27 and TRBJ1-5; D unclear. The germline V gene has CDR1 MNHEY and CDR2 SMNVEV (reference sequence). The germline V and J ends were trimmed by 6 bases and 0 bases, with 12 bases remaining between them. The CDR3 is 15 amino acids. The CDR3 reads CASRGSEYSNQPQHF. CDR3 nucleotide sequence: TGTGCCAGCAGAGGGTCGGAGTATAGCAATCAGCCCCAGCATTTT.

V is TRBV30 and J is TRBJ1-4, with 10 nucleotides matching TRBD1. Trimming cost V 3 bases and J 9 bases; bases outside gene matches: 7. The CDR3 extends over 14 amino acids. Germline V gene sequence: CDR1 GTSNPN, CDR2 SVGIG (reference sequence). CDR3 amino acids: CAWRTGTGAKKLFF. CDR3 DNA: TGTGCCTGGAGGACCGGGACAGGGGCTAAAAAACTGTTTTTT.

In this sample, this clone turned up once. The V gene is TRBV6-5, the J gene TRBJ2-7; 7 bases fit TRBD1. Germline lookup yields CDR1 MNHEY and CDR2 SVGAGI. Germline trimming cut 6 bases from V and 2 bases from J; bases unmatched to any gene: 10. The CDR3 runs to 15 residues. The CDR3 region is CASRPAGQATYEQYF. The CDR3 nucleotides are TGTGCCAGCAGACCGGCCGGACAGGCCACCTACGAGCAGTACTTC.

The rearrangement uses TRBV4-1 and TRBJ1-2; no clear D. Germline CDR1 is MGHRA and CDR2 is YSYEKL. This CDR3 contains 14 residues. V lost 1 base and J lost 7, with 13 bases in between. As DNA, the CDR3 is TGCGCCAGCAGCCAAGTCGAGGGCTTGGTTGGCTACACCTTC. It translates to CASSQVEGLVGYTF.

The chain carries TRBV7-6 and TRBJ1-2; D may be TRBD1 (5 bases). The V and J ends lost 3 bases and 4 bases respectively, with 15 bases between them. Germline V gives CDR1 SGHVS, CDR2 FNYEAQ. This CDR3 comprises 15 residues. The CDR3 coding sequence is TGTGCCAGCAGCTTGGGATCAGGGAATTCCTATGGCTACACCTTC. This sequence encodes CASSLGSGNSYGYTF.

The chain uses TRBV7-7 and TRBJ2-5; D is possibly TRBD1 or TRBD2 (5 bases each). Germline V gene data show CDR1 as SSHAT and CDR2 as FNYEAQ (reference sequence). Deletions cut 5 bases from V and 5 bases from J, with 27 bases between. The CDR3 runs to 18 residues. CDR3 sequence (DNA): TGTGCCAGCAGCCCCCTCTTGACAGCCTGGGGACCGCACGAGACCCAGTACTTC. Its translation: CASSPLLTAWGPHETQYF.

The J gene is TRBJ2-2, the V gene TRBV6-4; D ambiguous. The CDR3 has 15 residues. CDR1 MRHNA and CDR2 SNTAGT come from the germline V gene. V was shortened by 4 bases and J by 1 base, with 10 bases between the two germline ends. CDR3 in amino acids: CASSATALNTGELFF. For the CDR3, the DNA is TGTGCCAGCAGTGCCACCGCATTGAACACCGGGGAGCTGTTTTTT.

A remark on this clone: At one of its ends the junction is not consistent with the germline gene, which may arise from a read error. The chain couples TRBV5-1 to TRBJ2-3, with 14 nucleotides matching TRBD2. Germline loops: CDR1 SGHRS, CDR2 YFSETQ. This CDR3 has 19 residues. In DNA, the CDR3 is TGCGCCAGCAGTTTGGGACTTTGGACTAGCGGGGGGAGCACAGATACGCAGTATTTT. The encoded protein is CASSLGLWTSGGSTDTQYF.

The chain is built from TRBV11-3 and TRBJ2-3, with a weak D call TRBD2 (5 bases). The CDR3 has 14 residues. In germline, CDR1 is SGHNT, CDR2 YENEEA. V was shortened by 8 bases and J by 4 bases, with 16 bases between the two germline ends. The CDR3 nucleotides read TGTGCCAGCTCTCCTAGCTTCGGTTCAGATACGCAGTATTTT. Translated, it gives CASSPSFGSDTQYF.

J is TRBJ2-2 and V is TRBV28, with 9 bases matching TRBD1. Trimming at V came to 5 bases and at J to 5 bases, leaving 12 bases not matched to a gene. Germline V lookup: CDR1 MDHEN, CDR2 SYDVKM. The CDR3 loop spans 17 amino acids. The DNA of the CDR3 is TGTGCCAGCAGTCCTATGCGGGGGACAGGGTTTACCGGGGAGCTGTTTTTT. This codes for CASSPMRGTGFTGELFF.

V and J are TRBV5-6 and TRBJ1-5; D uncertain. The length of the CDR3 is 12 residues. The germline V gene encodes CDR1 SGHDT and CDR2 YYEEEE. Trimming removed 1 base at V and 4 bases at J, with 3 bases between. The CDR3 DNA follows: TGTGCCAGCAGCTTGAGGAATCAGCCCCAGCATTTT. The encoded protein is CASSLRNQPQHF.

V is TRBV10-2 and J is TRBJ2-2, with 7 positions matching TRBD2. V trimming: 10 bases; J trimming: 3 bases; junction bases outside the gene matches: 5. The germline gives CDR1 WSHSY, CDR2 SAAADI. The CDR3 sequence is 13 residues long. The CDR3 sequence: CAIRGGDTGELFF. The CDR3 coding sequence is TGCGCCATCCGGGGAGGGGACACCGGGGAGCTGTTTTTT.

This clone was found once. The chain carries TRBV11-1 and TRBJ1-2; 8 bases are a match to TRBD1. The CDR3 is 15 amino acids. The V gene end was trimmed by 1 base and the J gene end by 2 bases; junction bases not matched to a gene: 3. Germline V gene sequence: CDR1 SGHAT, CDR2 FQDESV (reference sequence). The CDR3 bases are TGTGCCAGCAGCTTAGGCAACAGGGGGAACTATGGCTACACCTTC. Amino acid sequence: CASSLGNRGNYGYTF.

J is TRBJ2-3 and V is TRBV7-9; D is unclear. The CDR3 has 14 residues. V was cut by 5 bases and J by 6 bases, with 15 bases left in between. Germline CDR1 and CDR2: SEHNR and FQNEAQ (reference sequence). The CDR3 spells CASSKGRLADTQYF. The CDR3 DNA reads TGTGCCAGCAGCAAAGGGCGTCTGGCGGATACGCAGTATTTT.

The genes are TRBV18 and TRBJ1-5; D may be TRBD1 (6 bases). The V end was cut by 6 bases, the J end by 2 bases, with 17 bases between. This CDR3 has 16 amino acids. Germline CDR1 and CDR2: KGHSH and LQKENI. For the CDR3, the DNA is TGTGCCAGCTCTAACCTGGGGGGGGCCGGCAATCAGCCCCAGCATTTT. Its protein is CASSNLGGAGNQPQHF.